The 12 T cell receptor beta chains in this list originate from one sample, sequenced in a study of CXCR3-negative and CXCR3-positive naive CD8 T cells. UMI-labeled 5' RACE yielded the TRB cDNA libraries. From its re-call of the 5' RACE reads, TCRdb lists each CDR3 protein once, without DNA. The table lists 130,000 to 150,000 distinct CDR3 sequences. These receptors lack a known antigen. Findings of the study overall: Hydrophobicity of TRB CDR3s was greater in CXCR3-positive naive cells than in CXCR3-negative naive cells.

Sequencing was carried out using naive CXCR3+ CD8+ T cells from blood. Subset given: CD45RO-CCR7+CD27+CD95- naive CD8+ T cells expressing CXCR3 (TNR3+). These receptors originate from a human donor in good health. Some clones in this sample may be carry-over from other donors' samples.

The J gene is TRBJ1-1, the V gene TRBV29-1. Germline loops: CDR1 SQVTM, CDR2 ANQGSEA. The CDR3 length is 11 residues. The chain's CDR3 is CSAPGVTEAFF.

The J gene is TRBJ2-7, the V gene TRBV2. Germline V lookup: CDR1 SNHLY, CDR2 FYNNEI. There are 11 residues in the CDR3. The CDR3 region is CASNRDGEQYF.

The chain has TRBV4-2 and TRBJ2-1; as DNA is missing, the TRBD2 call by TCRdb cannot be tested. The CDR3 totals 14 residues. CDR1 is LGHNA, CDR2 YNFKEQ, per germline. CDR3: CASSEQLALNEQFF.

This rearrangement joins TRBV3-1 to TRBJ1-2; TCRdb outputs TRBD1, but without DNA this stays unchecked. The germline gives CDR1 LGHDT, CDR2 YNNKEL (reference sequence). This CDR3 region has 15 residues. CDR3 amino acids: CASSQTLTAPYGYTF.

The V call is TRBV5-4, the J call TRBJ2-1; the TCRdb D gene call, TRBD2, has no DNA to confirm it. The CDR3 loop spans 13 amino acids. Germline CDR1 reads SGHNT; CDR2 reads YYREEE (reference sequence). CDR3 sequence reads: CATASSGNNEQFF.

V gene TRBV12-3 or TRBV12-4 combines with J gene TRBJ2-7. The CDR3 extends over 14 amino acids. CDR3 amino acids: CASSFSRGSNEQYF.

The chain combines TRBV4-3 with TRBJ2-7; TCRdb calls TRBD1, which cannot be checked without DNA. Germline V lookup: CDR1 LGHNA, CDR2 YSLEER. This CDR3 is built from 16 residues. The CDR3 spells CASSPLGKDGTYEQYF.

The rearrangement links TRBV11-3 to TRBJ1-1; the TRBD1 assignment by TCRdb is unverifiable without DNA. CDR1 is SGHNT and CDR2 is YENEEA in the germline V gene. The CDR3 runs 22 residues. CDR3: CASNTLSVAICGDGGLNTEAFF.

The J gene is TRBJ2-3, the V gene TRBV7-3; TCRdb's D call of TRBD2 is untestable without DNA. This CDR3 is 19 amino acids long. Germline lookup yields CDR1 SGHTA and CDR2 FQGTGA. CDR3 protein: CASSLYASGLAGLADTQYF.

The chain is built from TRBV27 and TRBJ2-1. This CDR3 is built from 15 residues. Germline values: CDR1 MNHEY, CDR2 SMNVEV (reference sequence). CDR3 protein: CASSLSAGYYNEQFF.

The chain employs TRBV29-1 and TRBJ2-7; TCRdb proposes TRBD2, but this gene call is untestable without DNA. Germline CDR1 reads SQVTM; CDR2 reads ANQGSEA. The CDR3 is 13 amino acids. CDR3 in amino acids: CSVDSLGDYEQYF.

The rearrangement links TRBV28 to TRBJ2-7; checking the TCRdb D call of TRBD1 is not possible without DNA. Germline assignment: CDR1 MDHEN and CDR2 SYDVKM. CDR3 length equals 16 residues. CDR3 in amino acids: CASEGAGGQPRGEQYF.